Following are 8 T cell receptor beta chains from one sample sequenced in a study of Graves' ophthalmopathy and Graves' hyperthyroidism. TCR beta CDR3 regions were amplified from RNA transcripts. RT-PCR was first run with HTBI primers, then multiplex PCR in a second round. In TCRdb, the multiplex PCR reads were re-called with MiXCR into one record per CDR3 protein. The table has 650,000 to 900,000 distinct CDR3 sequences, 40% seen once. The sequencing input was peripheral blood. Receptor source: an adult man with Graves' ophthalmopathy.

This clonotype was observed at least ten times. The V call is TRBV9, the J call TRBJ1-5, with TRBD1 matching 9 bases. Per germline, CDR1 SGDLS and CDR2 YYNGEE. Trimming removed 3 bases from V and 2 bases from J; junction bases left unmatched: 3. The CDR3 consists of 15 residues. CDR3 protein: CASSAQGAGNQPQHF. DNA of the CDR3: TGTGCCAGCAGCGCACAGGGGGCAGGCAATCAGCCCCAGCATTTT.

This clonotype was recorded a few times. The chain joins TRBV6-5 to TRBJ2-7; D remains unclear. CDR1 is MNHEY and CDR2 is SVGAGI in the germline V gene. V was cut by 2 bases and J by 6 bases, with 17 bases left in between. The CDR3 consists of 15 residues. CDR3 region: CASSYGTDPVAEQYF. DNA of the CDR3: TGTGCCAGCAGTTACGGAACGGACCCAGTCGCCGAGCAGTACTTC.

On this clonotype itself: Just one base apart from a much larger clone, this may be a read error. The rearrangement links TRBV11-2 to TRBJ2-5; 9 bases fit TRBD2. The CDR3 loop spans 15 amino acids. Germline assignment: CDR1 SGHAT and CDR2 FQNNGV. The CDR3 is CASSLVVSGREIQYF. The CDR3 coding sequence is TGTGCCAGCAGCTTAGTGGTTAGCGGGAGAGAGATCCAGTACTTC.

CDR3: CASSPWGVPGNTIYF. CDR3 sequence (DNA): TGTGCCAGCAGCCCGTGGGGGGTTCCTGGAAACACCATATATTTT. The rearrangement links TRBV5-6 to TRBJ1-3; D is perhaps TRBD1 (5 bases). V lost 4 bases and J lost 2, with 13 bases in between. The CDR3 contains 15 residues. Germline V gives CDR1 SGHDT, CDR2 YYEEEE.

This clonotype was seen a few times. The rearrangement links TRBV5-4 to TRBJ2-5; tentatively, D is TRBD1 (5 bases). This CDR3 comprises 16 residues. V was shortened by 0 bases and J by 5 bases, with 17 bases between the two germline ends. CDR1 and CDR2 from the germline V gene are SGHNT and YYREEE (reference sequence). The CDR3, as DNA: TGTGCCAGCAGCTTGGGGAGCAGGTCTGGGGCTGAGACCCAGTACTTC. Translating it yields CASSLGSRSGAETQYF. The whole variable domain, remainder taken from reference TRBV5-4 and TRBJ2-5, is ETGVTQSPTHLIKTRGQQVTLRCSSQSGHNTVSWYQQALGQGPQFIFQYYREEENGRGNFPPRFSGLQFPNYSSELNVNALELDDSALYLCASSLGSRSGAETQYFGPGTRLLVL.

This clonotype was detected ten times or more. The V and J genes are TRBV29-1 and TRBJ2-7; 9 bases are a match to TRBD1. Germline CDR1 reads SQVTM; CDR2 reads ANQGSEA. V lost 4 bases to trimming and J lost 3 bases; unmatched junction nucleotides: 7. This CDR3 spans 14 amino acids. CDR3 in DNA: TGCAGCGTTGCTGCGGGACAGGGTGGCTACGAGCAGTACTTC. This gives the protein CSVAAGQGGYEQYF.

The V and J genes are TRBV7-2 and TRBJ2-2; unclear D gene. The CDR3 spans 13 residues. Trimming took off 5 bases at V and 6 bases at J, with 10 bases between the two ends. Germline CDR1 SGHTA, CDR2 FQGNSA. The CDR3 DNA follows: TGTGCCAGCAGCGTATGGGTAGCCGGGGAGCTGTTTTTT. Translated, it gives CASSVWVAGELFF.

This clonotype was detected only a few times. The gene calls are TRBV7-9 and TRBJ2-7, with a weak D call TRBD2 (5 bases). CDR3 size: 17 residues. Germline CDR1 reads SEHNR; CDR2 reads FQNEAQ (reference sequence). Trimming removed 5 bases at V and 3 bases at J, with 23 bases between. The CDR3 is CASSPRERKPLGYEQYF. The CDR3 nucleotides are TGTGCCAGCAGCCCGAGGGAACGTAAACCCCTCGGCTACGAGCAGTACTTC.